This TCR beta chain comes out of a study of blood T cell repertoires in COVID-19. As for the study in general: Spain, Italy and the United States supplied samples that represented acute and convalescent COVID-19. T cells, B-cell-depleted T cells, or PBMCs provided the cDNA or gDNA that served as material.

V was trimmed by 0 bases and J by 4 bases, leaving 12 bases between them. Germline V gene data show CDR1 as GTSNPN and CDR2 as SVGIG (reference sequence). The CDR3 sequence is 14 residues long. How the authors handled the data: Reference gene primer amplification in the assay estimated nucleated cell counts. The method was immunoSEQ multiplex PCR; TCRdb's version includes in-frame clones alone and lacks a portion of them. The V and J calls and clone size come from that table; D and trimming were worked out from the DNA. The data hold roughly 99,000 clones, with about 89% observed a single time. The receptor was isolated from a man in his forties or fifties with active or convalescent COVID-19. Input material: peripheral blood. The genes are TRBV30 and TRBJ1-1; a weak D match, TRBD1 (6 bases). The CDR3 region is CAWSVGGWGTEAFF. The DNA for the CDR3 is TGTGCCTGGAGTGTAGGGGGATGGGGCACTGAAGCTTTCTTT.